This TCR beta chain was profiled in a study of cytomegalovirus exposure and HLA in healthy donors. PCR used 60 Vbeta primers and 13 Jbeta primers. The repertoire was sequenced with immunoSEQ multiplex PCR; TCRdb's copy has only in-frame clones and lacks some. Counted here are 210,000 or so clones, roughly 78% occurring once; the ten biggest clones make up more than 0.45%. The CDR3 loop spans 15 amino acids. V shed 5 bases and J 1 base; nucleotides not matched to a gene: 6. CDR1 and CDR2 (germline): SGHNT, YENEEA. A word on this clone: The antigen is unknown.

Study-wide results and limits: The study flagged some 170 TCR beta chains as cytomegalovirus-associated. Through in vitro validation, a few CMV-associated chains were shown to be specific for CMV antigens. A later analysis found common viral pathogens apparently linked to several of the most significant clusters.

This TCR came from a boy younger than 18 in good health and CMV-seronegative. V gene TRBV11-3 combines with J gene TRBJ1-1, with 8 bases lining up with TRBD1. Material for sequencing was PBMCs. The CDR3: CASSPRTGQNTEAFF. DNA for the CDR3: TGTGCCAGCAGCCCCCGGACAGGGCAGAACACTGAAGCTTTCTTT.